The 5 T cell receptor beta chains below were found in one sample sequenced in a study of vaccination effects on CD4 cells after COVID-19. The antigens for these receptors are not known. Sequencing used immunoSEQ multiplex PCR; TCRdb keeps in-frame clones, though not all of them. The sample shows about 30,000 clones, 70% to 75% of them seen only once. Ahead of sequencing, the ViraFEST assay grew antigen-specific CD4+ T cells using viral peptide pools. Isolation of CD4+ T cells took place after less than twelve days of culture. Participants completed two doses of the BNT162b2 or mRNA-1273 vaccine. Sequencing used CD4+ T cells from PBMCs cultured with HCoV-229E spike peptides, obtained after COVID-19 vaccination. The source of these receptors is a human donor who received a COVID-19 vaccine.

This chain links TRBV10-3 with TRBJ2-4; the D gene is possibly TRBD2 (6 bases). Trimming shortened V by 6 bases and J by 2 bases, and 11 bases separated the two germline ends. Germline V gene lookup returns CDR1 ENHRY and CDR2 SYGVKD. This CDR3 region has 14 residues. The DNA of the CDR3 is TGTGCCATCAGGGAGGGCCCAACCAAAAACATTCAGTACTTC. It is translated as CAIREGPTKNIQYF.

The CDR3 sequence is CASSQIDASGYTF. As DNA, the CDR3 is TGTGCCAGCAGCCAGATTGACGCTAGTGGCTACACCTTC. The chain carries TRBV5-4 and TRBJ1-2; D is unclear. The length of the CDR3 is 13 residues. V dropped 4 bases and J dropped 7 bases, with 14 bases sitting between them. Per germline, CDR1 SGHNT and CDR2 YYREEE (reference sequence).

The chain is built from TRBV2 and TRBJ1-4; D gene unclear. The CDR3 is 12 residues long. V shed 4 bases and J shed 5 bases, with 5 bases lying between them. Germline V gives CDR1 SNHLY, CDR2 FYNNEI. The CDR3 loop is CASSVGNEKLFF. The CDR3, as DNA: TGTGCCAGCAGTGTGGGAAATGAAAAACTGTTTTTT.

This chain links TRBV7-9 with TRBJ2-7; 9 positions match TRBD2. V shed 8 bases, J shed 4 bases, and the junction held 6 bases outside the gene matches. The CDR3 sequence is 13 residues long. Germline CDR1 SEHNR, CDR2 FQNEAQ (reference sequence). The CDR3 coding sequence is TGTGCCAGCTCCAGGACTAGCGAATACGAGCAGTACTTC. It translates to CASSRTSEYEQYF.

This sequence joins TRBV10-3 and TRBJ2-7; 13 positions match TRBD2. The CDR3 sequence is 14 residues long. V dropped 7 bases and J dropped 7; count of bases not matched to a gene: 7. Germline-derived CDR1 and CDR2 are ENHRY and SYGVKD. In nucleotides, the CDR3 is TGTGCCATCAACCCGGGACTAGCGGGGTATGAGCAGTACTTC. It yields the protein CAINPGLAGYEQYF.